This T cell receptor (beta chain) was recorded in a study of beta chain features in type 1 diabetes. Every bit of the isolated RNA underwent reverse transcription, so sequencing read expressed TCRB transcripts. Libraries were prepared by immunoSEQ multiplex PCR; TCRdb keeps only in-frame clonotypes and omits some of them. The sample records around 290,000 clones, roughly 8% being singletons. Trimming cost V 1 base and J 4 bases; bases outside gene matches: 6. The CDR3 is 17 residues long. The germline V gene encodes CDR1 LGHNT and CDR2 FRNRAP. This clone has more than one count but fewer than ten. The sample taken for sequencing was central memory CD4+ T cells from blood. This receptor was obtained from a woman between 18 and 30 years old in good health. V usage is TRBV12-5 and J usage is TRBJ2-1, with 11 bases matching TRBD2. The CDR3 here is CASGLGNSGRDYNEQFF. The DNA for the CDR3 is TGTGCTAGTGGTTTGGGAAATAGCGGGAGGGATTACAATGAGCAGTTCTTC.